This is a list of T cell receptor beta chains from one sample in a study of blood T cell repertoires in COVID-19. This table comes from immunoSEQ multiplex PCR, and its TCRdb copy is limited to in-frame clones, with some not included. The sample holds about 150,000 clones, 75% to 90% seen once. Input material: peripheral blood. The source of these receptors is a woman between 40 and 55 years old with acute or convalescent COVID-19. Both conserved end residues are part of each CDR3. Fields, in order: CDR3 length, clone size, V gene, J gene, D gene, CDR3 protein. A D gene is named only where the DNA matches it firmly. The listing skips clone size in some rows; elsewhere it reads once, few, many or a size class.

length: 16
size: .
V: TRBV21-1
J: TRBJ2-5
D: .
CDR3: CASSKRRRDRQETQYF

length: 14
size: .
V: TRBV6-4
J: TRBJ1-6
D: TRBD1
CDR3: CASSATGLFGPLHF

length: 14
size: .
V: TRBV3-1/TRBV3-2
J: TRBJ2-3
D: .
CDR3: CASSQAPPPDTQYF

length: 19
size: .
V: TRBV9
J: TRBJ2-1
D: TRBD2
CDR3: CASSAPRTSAGGPNNEQFF

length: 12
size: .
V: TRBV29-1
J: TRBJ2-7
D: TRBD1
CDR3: CSVVGQVYEQYF

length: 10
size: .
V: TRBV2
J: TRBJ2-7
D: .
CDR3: CASQTYEQYF

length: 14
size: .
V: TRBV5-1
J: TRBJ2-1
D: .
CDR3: CASSLASGYNEQFF

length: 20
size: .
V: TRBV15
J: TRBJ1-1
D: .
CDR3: CATSIARERGQKRPNTEAFF

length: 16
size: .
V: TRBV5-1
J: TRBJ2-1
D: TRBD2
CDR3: CASSLGTSENLNEQFF

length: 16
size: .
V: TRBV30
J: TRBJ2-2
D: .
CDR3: CAWSKRTDRNTGELFF

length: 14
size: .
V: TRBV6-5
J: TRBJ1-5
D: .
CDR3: CASRPLGARQPQHF

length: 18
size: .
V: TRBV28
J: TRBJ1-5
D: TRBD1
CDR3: CASSLGQGGYYSNQPQHF

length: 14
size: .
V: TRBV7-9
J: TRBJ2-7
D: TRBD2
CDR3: CASSKTSGNYEQYF

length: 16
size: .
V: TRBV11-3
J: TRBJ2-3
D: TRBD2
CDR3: CASIAASGECTDTQYF

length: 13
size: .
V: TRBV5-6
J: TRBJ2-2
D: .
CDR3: CASSFQGTGELFF

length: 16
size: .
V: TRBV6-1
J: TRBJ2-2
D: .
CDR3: CASSADGTFNTGELFF

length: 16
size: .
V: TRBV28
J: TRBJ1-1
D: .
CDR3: CASSFGLGFGNTEAFF

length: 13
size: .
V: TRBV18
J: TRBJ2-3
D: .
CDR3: CASSPQRRNTQYF

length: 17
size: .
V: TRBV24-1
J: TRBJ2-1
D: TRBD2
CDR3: CATSDSEAGGPYNEQFF

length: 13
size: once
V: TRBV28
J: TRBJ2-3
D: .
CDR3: CASSLRAGDTQYF

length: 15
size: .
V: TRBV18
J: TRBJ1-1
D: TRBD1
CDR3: CASSPATGGYDEAFF

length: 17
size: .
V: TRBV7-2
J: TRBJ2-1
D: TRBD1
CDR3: CASSLNPGDRVYNEQFF

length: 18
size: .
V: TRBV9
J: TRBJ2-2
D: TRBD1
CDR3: CASSVDVGDRWWVGELFF

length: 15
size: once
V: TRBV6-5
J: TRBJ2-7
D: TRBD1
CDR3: CASSPPGTGGLGQYF

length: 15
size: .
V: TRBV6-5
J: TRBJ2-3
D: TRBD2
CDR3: CASSYGGRAPDTQYF

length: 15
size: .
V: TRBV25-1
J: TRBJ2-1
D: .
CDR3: CASSEYRDYRNEQFF

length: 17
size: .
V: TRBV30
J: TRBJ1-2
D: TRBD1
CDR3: CAWTQNPGQGANYGYTF

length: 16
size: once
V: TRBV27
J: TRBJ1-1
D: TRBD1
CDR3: CASSGTGAVANTEAFF

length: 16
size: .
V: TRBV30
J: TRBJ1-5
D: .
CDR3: CAWSLSLGTKDQPQHF

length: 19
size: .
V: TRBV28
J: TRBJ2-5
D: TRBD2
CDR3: CASSLTAGTSGSWVETQYF

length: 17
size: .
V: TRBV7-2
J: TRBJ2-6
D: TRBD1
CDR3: CASSGQGAFSGANVLTF

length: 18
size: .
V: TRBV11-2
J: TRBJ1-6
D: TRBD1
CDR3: CASTYNVGVQGLYSPLHF

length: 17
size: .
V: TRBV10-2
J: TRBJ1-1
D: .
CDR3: CASSEAFDLGGDTEAFF

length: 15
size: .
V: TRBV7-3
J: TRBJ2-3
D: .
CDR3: CASSLDPGVSDTQYF

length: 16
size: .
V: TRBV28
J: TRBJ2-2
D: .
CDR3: CASSYDTHSNTGELFF

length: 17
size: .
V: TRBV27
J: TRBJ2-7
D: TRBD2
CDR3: CASSHYPTGGYPYEQYF

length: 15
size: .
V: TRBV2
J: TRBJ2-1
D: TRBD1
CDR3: CASNAGQGARDEQFF

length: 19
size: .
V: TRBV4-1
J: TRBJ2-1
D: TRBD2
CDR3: CASSRWSGGASTPDNEQFF

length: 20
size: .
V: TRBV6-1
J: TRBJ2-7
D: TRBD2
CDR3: CASSERRTRGSGMGGYEQYF

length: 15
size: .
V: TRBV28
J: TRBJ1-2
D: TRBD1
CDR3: CASSLGQVGYYGYTF

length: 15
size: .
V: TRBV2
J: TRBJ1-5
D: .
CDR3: CASRAQTASNQPQHF

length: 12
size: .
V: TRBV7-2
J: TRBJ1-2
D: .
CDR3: CASSLLSVGYTF

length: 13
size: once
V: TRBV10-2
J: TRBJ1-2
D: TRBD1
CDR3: CASSHDRGNGYTF

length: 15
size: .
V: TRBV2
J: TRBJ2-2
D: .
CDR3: CAGATRTLGTGELFF

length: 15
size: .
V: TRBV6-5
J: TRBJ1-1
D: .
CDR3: CASTDSTGLNTEAFF

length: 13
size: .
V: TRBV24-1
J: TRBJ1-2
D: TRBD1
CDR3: CATSERTGDGYTF

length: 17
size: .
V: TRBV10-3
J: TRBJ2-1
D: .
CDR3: CAISASTGASSYNEQFF

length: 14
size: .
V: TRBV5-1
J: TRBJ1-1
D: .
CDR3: CASSPWGVNTEAFF

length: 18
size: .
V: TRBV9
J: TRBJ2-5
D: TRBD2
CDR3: CASSVDPSRAGVGETQYF

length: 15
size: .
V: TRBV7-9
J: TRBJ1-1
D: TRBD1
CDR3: CASSLAGTGGGRAFF

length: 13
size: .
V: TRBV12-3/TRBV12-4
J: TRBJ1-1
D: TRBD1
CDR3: CASSDRGETEAFF

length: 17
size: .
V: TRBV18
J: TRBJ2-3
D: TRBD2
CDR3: CASSPGLAGALTDTQYF

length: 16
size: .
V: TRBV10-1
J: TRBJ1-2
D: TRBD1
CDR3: CASRPGQGPDLYGYTF

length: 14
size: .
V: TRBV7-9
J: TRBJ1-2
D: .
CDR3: CASSSTIQGSGYTF

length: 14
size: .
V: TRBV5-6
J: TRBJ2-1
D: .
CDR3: CASSLLTGYNEQFF

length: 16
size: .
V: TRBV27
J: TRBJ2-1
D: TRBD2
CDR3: CASSFFPVTSVDEQFF

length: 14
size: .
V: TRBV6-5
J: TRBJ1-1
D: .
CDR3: CASHTGGSGSEAFF